The 6 T cell receptor beta chains given below trace back to one sample, sequenced in a study of blood T cell repertoires in COVID-19. The repertoire was sequenced with immunoSEQ multiplex PCR; TCRdb's copy has only in-frame clones and lacks some. The repertoire consists of some 250,000 clones, with approximately 81% occurring once and the leading ten covering about 7.4%. Sequenced input: peripheral blood. Every receptor here comes from a woman older than 75 with acute or convalescent COVID-19.

The chain couples TRBV7-2 to TRBJ2-2, with TRBD1 matching over 9 bases. Germline values: CDR1 SGHTA, CDR2 FQGNSA. This CDR3 has 15 residues. V gave up 5 bases and J gave up 6 bases; unmatched junction bases: 7. The CDR3 region is CASSTTQGAAGELFF. The CDR3 DNA reads as TGTGCCAGCAGCACGACACAGGGGGCTGCCGGGGAGCTGTTTTTT.

The chain couples TRBV5-5 to TRBJ2-3, with 7 bases that match TRBD1. CDR3 size: 13 residues. Germline loops: CDR1 SGHKS, CDR2 YYEKEE (reference sequence). V lost 6 bases and J lost 3; bases outside the gene matches: 4. In nucleotides, the CDR3 is TGTGCCAGCATCTCACAGGGGACAGATACGCAGTATTTT. Translated, it gives CASISQGTDTQYF.

The chain carries TRBV19 and TRBJ2-3, with D unclear. The CDR3 has 13 amino acids. V lost 10 bases to trimming and J lost 0 bases, with 11 bases between them. In germline, CDR1 is LNHDA, CDR2 SQIVND (reference sequence). The CDR3 coding sequence is TGTGCCACTGGAGCCGAGAGCACAGATACGCAGTATTTT. This gives the protein CATGAESTDTQYF.

The chain links TRBV5-1 to TRBJ1-1; maybe TRBD1 (6 bases). Germline values: CDR1 SGHRS, CDR2 YFSETQ. V was trimmed by 4 bases and J by 1 base, leaving 14 bases between them. The CDR3 contains 15 residues. The CDR3 here is CASSTVGGSNTEAFF. CDR3 in DNA: TGCGCCAGCAGCACCGTAGGGGGTTCGAACACTGAAGCTTTCTTT. Variable domain in full (rest from reference TRBV5-1 and TRBJ1-1): KAGVTQTPRYLIKTRGQQVTLSCSPISGHRSVSWYQQTPGQGLQFLFEYFSETQRNKGNFPGRFSGRQFSNSRSEMNVSTLELGDSALYLCASSTVGGSNTEAFFGQGTRLTVV.

The CDR3 bases are TGTGCCAGCAGCCGAGGGGGCGGCGTTTCTGAAGCTTTCTTT. It is translated as CASSRGGGVSEAFF. The chain links TRBV6-2 or TRBV6-3 to TRBJ1-1; 7 bases are shared with TRBD1. The length of the CDR3 is 14 residues. V lost 6 bases to trimming and J lost 6 bases; unmatched junction nucleotides: 10. The V gene's germline CDR1 is MNHEY and CDR2 SVGEGT.

The chain joins TRBV24-1 to TRBJ2-1, with D tentatively TRBD2 (6 bases). CDR3 length equals 16 residues. The germline V gene encodes CDR1 KGHDR and CDR2 SFDVKD. V lost 3 bases and J lost 4, with 15 bases in between. CDR3: CATSDALGTRYNEQFF. The DNA for the CDR3 is TGTGCCACCAGTGATGCACTCGGGACTCGATACAATGAGCAGTTCTTC.